What follows are 18 T cell receptor beta chains derived from one specimen sequenced in a study of blood T cell repertoires in COVID-19. Profiled with immunoSEQ multiplex PCR; TCRdb holds only in-frame clones, not every one. The table lists about 14,000 clones, roughly 86% of them singletons. The sequenced sample was peripheral blood. Receptor source: a human donor in a cohort sampled during active COVID-19.

The V call is TRBV12-3 or TRBV12-4, the J call TRBJ2-7, with D uncertain. V lost 7 bases to trimming and J lost 3 bases, with 10 bases between them. The CDR3 runs to 12 residues. In DNA form, the CDR3 reads TGTGCCAGCAATGCAGGCCTCTACGAGCAGTACTTC. This encodes CASNAGLYEQYF.

The chain links TRBV6-1 to TRBJ2-1, with TRBD2 matching 9 bases. Per the germline V gene, CDR1 is MNHNS and CDR2 is SASEGT. V was clipped by 2 bases and J by 9 bases; unmatched bases: 11. The CDR3 consists of 16 residues. CDR3 protein: CASSELAGGTFSEQFF. CDR3 bases: TGTGCCAGCAGTGAACTCGCGGGAGGGACCTTTTCTGAGCAGTTCTTC.

This clone was counted a few times. This sequence joins TRBV7-9 and TRBJ2-3; 9 nucleotides align to TRBD1. CDR3 length: 15 residues. Germline V gene sequence: CDR1 SEHNR, CDR2 FQNEAQ (reference sequence). Trimming removed 5 bases from V and 1 base from J; junction bases left unmatched: 4. The chain's CDR3 is CASSLRDRGTDTQYF. CDR3 in DNA: TGTGCCAGCAGCCTCCGGGACAGGGGCACAGATACGCAGTATTTT.

This clone was detected once. The chain joins TRBV4-2 to TRBJ2-7, with TRBD2 as a possible D gene (5 bases). There are 11 residues in the CDR3. The germline V gene has CDR1 LGHNA and CDR2 YNFKEQ. Trimming cost V 6 bases and J 7 bases, with 10 bases left between them. CDR3 in amino acids: CASRDSGEQYF. The CDR3 nucleotides are TGTGCCAGCAGGGACTCCGGGGAGCAGTACTTC.

The table lists this clone with a count of one. The chain uses TRBV24-1 and TRBJ1-4, with D possibly matching TRBD1 (6 bases). Trimming shortened V by 3 bases and J by 10 bases, and 20 bases separated the two germline ends. This CDR3 has 16 amino acids. In germline, CDR1 is KGHDR, CDR2 SFDVKD. Here the CDR3 DNA reads TGTGCCACCAGTGATCCAAAGGGGGAAGAGTTCGGAAAACTGTTTTTT. Encoded protein: CATSDPKGEEFGKLFF.

The CDR3 is CASSSPGLAGGVDTQYF. The CDR3 DNA sequence: TGTGCCAGCAGTTCTCCGGGACTAGCGGGAGGGGTGGATACGCAGTATTTT. The rearrangement links TRBV6-2 or TRBV6-3 to TRBJ2-3, with 16 nucleotides matching TRBD2. The CDR3 consists of 17 residues. V lost 4 bases, J lost 6 bases, and 7 bases stayed unmatched. CDR1 is MNHEY and CDR2 is SVGEGT in the germline V gene.

J is TRBJ2-1 and V is TRBV3-1 (or the pseudogene TRBV3-2); 12 nucleotides line up with TRBD2. CDR3 length: 14 amino acids. With 4 bases clipped from V and 9 bases from J, the junction kept 4 bases outside the gene matches. Germline V gene sequence: CDR1 LGHDT, CDR2 YNNKEL (reference sequence). For the CDR3, the DNA is TGTGCCAGCAGCCCACTAGCGGGAGGAGGTGAGCAGTTCTTC. This gives the protein CASSPLAGGGEQFF.

The V and J genes are TRBV9 and TRBJ2-5, with a possible D match to TRBD2 (5 bases). The germline V gene has CDR1 SGDLS and CDR2 YYNGEE. The CDR3 runs 16 residues. V lost 3 bases and J lost 3, with 18 bases in between. DNA for the CDR3: TGTGCCAGCAGCGACGGAGGTCTGCCTGGAAAAGAGACCCAGTACTTC. As protein: CASSDGGLPGKETQYF.

This rearrangement joins TRBV5-1 to TRBJ1-1; possibly TRBD1 for D (5 bases). CDR1 is SGHRS and CDR2 is YFSETQ in the germline V gene. The CDR3 is 13 amino acids. Trimming shortened V by 4 bases and J by 3 bases, and 10 bases separated the two germline ends. DNA of the CDR3: TGCGCCAGCAGCCTCGGGGGGGACACTGAAGCTTTCTTT. The encoded protein is CASSLGGDTEAFF.

The gene calls are TRBV18 and TRBJ2-2; 7 positions match TRBD2. From germline, CDR1 is KGHSH and CDR2 LQKENI. Losses at the gene ends were 2 bases for V and 5 bases for J; bases not matched to a gene: 5. There are 15 residues in the CDR3. The CDR3 is CASSPGAGKTGELFF. The CDR3 DNA reads as TGTGCCAGCTCACCAGGAGCGGGAAAAACCGGGGAGCTGTTTTTT.

V and J are TRBV7-8 and TRBJ2-7, with 8 bases aligning to TRBD2. Germline-derived CDR1 and CDR2 are SGHVS and FQNEAQ. The CDR3 has 15 amino acids. The trim removed 2 bases at V and 2 bases at J, leaving 5 bases unmatched. Here the CDR3 reads CASSLIAGGAYEQYF. CDR3 coding DNA: TGTGCCAGCAGCTTAATTGCGGGAGGAGCCTACGAGCAGTACTTC.

The rearrangement uses TRBV9 and TRBJ2-1, with 7 bases identical to TRBD2. The trim removed 0 bases at V and 8 bases at J, leaving 8 bases unmatched. The germline CDR1 and CDR2 sequences are SGDLS and YYNGEE. The CDR3 length is 15 residues. CDR3 loop: CASSVVGGIQDEQFF. The DNA of the CDR3 is TGTGCCAGCAGCGTAGTCGGGGGGATACAAGATGAGCAGTTCTTC.

The CDR3 loop is CASSFQGLGEQFF. The CDR3 DNA sequence: TGTGCCAGCAGCTTTCAGGGGTTAGGTGAGCAGTTCTTC. The chain links TRBV11-2 to TRBJ2-1; tentative D call: TRBD1 (6 bases). The CDR3 totals 13 residues. Trimming took off 3 bases at V and 9 bases at J, with 12 bases between the two ends. The germline CDR1 and CDR2 sequences are SGHAT and FQNNGV.

The genes are TRBV19 and TRBJ2-7; 10 bases map to TRBD1. This CDR3 has 16 amino acids. V was pared by 5 bases and J by 1 base, with 8 bases of the junction left unmatched. Germline V gives CDR1 LNHDA, CDR2 SQIVND (reference sequence). The CDR3 region is CASSEPGQGKSYEQYF. CDR3 DNA sequence: TGTGCCAGTAGTGAACCGGGACAGGGGAAGTCCTACGAGCAGTACTTC.

Written as DNA, the CDR3 is TGTGCCAGCAGTTCACGGCTAGCGGGAGTCGCTGAGCAGTTCTTC. Translated, it gives CASSSRLAGVAEQFF. V usage is TRBV27 and J usage is TRBJ2-1, with 10 bases lining up with TRBD2. V lost 4 bases and J lost 9; bases outside the gene matches: 9. Germline V CDR1 and CDR2: MNHEY, SMNVEV (reference sequence). The CDR3 consists of 15 residues.

The chain's CDR3 is CASSVGSGSKETQYF. For the CDR3, the DNA is TGTGCCAGCAGCGTAGGAAGCGGGAGTAAAGAGACCCAGTACTTC. J is TRBJ2-5 and V is TRBV9; 8 bases match TRBD2. The J segment lost 3 bases and the V segment lost 0 bases, leaving 4 bases of the junction unmatched. CDR1 and CDR2 (germline): SGDLS, YYNGEE. This CDR3 comprises 15 residues.

The V call is TRBV6-2 or TRBV6-3, the J call TRBJ2-1, with a possible D match to TRBD1 (5 bases). This CDR3 region has 13 residues. V shed 6 bases and J shed 9 bases, with 15 bases lying between them. From germline, CDR1 is MNHEY and CDR2 SVGEGT. The chain's CDR3 is CASSRVGAGEQFF. In DNA form, the CDR3 reads TGTGCCAGCAGCCGCGTTGGGGCCGGTGAGCAGTTCTTC.

The rearrangement uses TRBV7-2 and TRBJ2-1; 12 bases line up with TRBD2. The CDR3 totals 14 residues. Germline V gene lookup returns CDR1 SGHTA and CDR2 FQGNSA. V lost 4 bases to trimming and J lost 5 bases; unmatched junction nucleotides: 0. The CDR3: CASSWTSGNNEQFF. In DNA, the CDR3 is TGTGCCAGCAGCTGGACTAGCGGGAACAATGAGCAGTTCTTC.